This T cell receptor beta chain was identified in a study of a mutant IDH1 vaccine in newly diagnosed glioma. For the study at large: Therapy received beforehand was radiotherapy, temozolomide, or both, with most patients given both.

With regard to this clone: Its antigen remains unknown.

The germline V gene encodes CDR1 SEHNR and CDR2 FQNEAQ (reference sequence). The CDR3 extends over 16 amino acids. With 4 bases clipped from V and 8 bases from J, the junction kept 14 bases outside the gene matches. Measured with immunoSEQ multiplex PCR; TCRdb has only the in-frame clones, and not every one. The table has 70,000 to 90,000 clones, 75% to 85% seen once. Noted time point: week 23, last vaccination. Vaccination used 300 ug of mutant IDH1 20-mer peptide per dose, with topical imiquimod. Diagnosis in the donors showed new WHO grade 3 or 4 astrocytomas that were IDH1-mutant and ATRX-lost. The material sequenced was PBMCs, taken from a glioma patient whose treatment included an IDH1 peptide vaccine. This TCR was sampled from a man younger than 45 with glioma. Some clones in this sample may be carry-over from other donors' samples. The gene calls are TRBV7-9 and TRBJ2-1, with TRBD2 identical over 7 bases. The CDR3 protein is CASSSGLYSSVHEQFF. The CDR3 DNA sequence: TGTGCCAGCAGCTCGGGACTATACTCTTCCGTTCATGAGCAGTTCTTC.